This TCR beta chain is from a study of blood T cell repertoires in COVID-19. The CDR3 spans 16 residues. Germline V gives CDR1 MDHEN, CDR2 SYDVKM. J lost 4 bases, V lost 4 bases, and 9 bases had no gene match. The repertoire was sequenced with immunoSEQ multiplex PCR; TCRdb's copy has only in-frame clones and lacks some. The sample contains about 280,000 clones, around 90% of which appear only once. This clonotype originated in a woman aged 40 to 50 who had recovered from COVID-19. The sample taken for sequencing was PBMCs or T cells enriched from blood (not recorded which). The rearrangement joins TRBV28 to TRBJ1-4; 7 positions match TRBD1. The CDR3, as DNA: TGTGCCAGCAGTTCCGCGGGTGGGACAGTTAATGAAAAACTGTTTTTT. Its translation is CASSSAGGTVNEKLFF.